Below, 27 T cell receptor beta chains from the same sample are listed, as sequenced in a study of CD8+ T cells in alopecia areata (dated 2018 in TCRdb). The treatment or condition tag for this specimen amounts to: oral pan-JAK inhibitor, 5-10 mg twice daily. Library preparation used the immunoSEQ multiplex PCR assay. For TCR sequencing, RNA was extracted from every sample and reverse transcribed into cDNA to serve as template. TCRdb retrieved this table from immuneACCESS and kept in-frame rearrangements only. Not all clones are present; in checked studies, unresolved V genes account for under half, and no reason is known for the remainder. The sample table shows some 190,000 clones, and approximately 49% are seen once. 10% of the sample comes from the top ten. Sample: CD8+ T cells sorted from blood, taken around week 54, from a patient treated with tofacitinib. The receptors originated from a human donor with alopecia areata.

This clone occurred once. The chain carries TRBV7-9 and TRBJ2-7; perhaps D is TRBD1 or TRBD2 (5 bases each). With 1 base removed from V and 6 bases from J, the gap between germline ends came to 7 bases. Germline V lookup: CDR1 SEHNR, CDR2 FQNEAQ (reference sequence). The CDR3 runs to 12 residues. The CDR3 is CASSLVGTEQYF. The CDR3 DNA is TGTGCCAGCAGCTTAGTCGGGACCGAGCAGTACTTC.

There are a few counts of this clone. V gene TRBV7-9 combines with J gene TRBJ2-1; no reliable D call. CDR3 size: 12 residues. In germline, CDR1 is SEHNR, CDR2 FQNEAQ (reference sequence). V was trimmed by 4 bases and J by 5 bases, leaving 6 bases between them. The DNA of the CDR3 is TGTGCCAGCAGCTCCTTTGACAATGAGCAGTTCTTC. Amino acid sequence: CASSSFDNEQFF. Supplemented by reference TRBV7-9 and TRBJ2-1, the full variable domain reads DTGVSQNPRHKITKRGQNVTFRCDPISEHNRLYWYRQTLGQGPEFLTYFQNEAQLEKSRLLSDRFSAERPKGSFSTLEIQRTEQGDSAMYLCASSSFDNEQFFGPGTRLTVL.

V usage is TRBV6-5 and J usage is TRBJ1-1, with 9 bases lining up with TRBD1. Germline CDR1 is MNHEY and CDR2 is SVGAGI. The CDR3 has 14 residues. With 6 bases clipped from V and 5 bases from J, the junction kept 7 bases outside the gene matches. Here the CDR3 DNA reads TGTGCCAGCAGGCCTCGGACAGGGGTGACTGAAGCTTTCTTT. It specifies CASRPRTGVTEAFF.

J is TRBJ1-6 and V is TRBV7-3, with 7 bases matching TRBD1. J gave up 11 bases and V 1 base, and 8 bases lay outside the gene matches. The CDR3 consists of 15 residues. Germline V gene lookup returns CDR1 SGHTA and CDR2 FQGTGA. The CDR3 sequence is CASSLKLTGKTPLHF. The DNA of the CDR3 is TGTGCCAGCAGCTTAAAATTGACAGGGAAAACACCCCTCCACTTT.

This chain uses TRBV27 with TRBJ2-7, with D maybe TRBD1 (6 bases). CDR1 and CDR2 (germline): MNHEY, SMNVEV (reference sequence). Trimming pared 6 bases from V and 2 bases from J, leaving 14 bases between. There are 14 residues in the CDR3. CDR3 DNA: TGTGCCAGCAGCATCAACAGGGTGGCCTACGAGCAGTACTTC. It is translated as CASSINRVAYEQYF.

This clone was counted only a few times. The rearrangement links TRBV29-1 to TRBJ2-7; TRBD1 aligns across 8 bases. Germline V gives CDR1 SQVTM, CDR2 ANQGSEA. The CDR3 has 11 amino acids. With V trimmed by 4 bases and J by 5 bases, 1 base remained unmatched. The CDR3 DNA reads TGCAGCGTTGTACAGGGGGACGAGCAGTACTTC. It yields the protein CSVVQGDEQYF.

This chain connects TRBV7-3 to TRBJ2-2; D gene uncertain. The CDR3 contains 15 residues. Trimming removed 5 bases at V and 1 base at J, with 11 bases between. Looked up from germline, CDR1 is SGHTA and CDR2 is FQGTGA. This chain's CDR3 is CASSPDQRNTGELFF. The CDR3 DNA reads as TGTGCCAGCAGCCCCGACCAGAGGAACACCGGGGAGCTGTTTTTT.

J is TRBJ2-5 and V is TRBV15, with D hard to call. The CDR3 covers 14 residues. Per germline, CDR1 LNHNV and CDR2 YYDKDF (reference sequence). V lost 1 base and J 3 bases, leaving 9 bases between the germline ends. The CDR3 region is CATSRAGQKETQYF. CDR3 in DNA: TGTGCCACCAGCAGAGCGGGCCAAAAAGAGACCCAGTACTTC.

The chain is built from TRBV4-1 and TRBJ2-7; TRBD1 aligns across 8 bases. The CDR3 has 13 amino acids. V lost 4 bases, J lost 3 bases, and 2 bases stayed unmatched. Per germline, CDR1 MGHRA and CDR2 YSYEKL. The CDR3 protein is CASSLGTGYEQYF. CDR3 nucleotides: TGCGCCAGCAGCCTAGGGACAGGCTACGAGCAGTACTTC.

The rearrangement uses TRBV27 and TRBJ1-2; 10 nucleotides line up with TRBD1. Trimming took 3 bases from V and 7 from J; bases not matched to a gene: 8. CDR3 length: 15 residues. Germline loops: CDR1 MNHEY, CDR2 SMNVEV (reference sequence). DNA of the CDR3: TGTGCCAGCAGTTTTGGGACAGGGGCATTTGGTGGCTACACCTTC. Amino acid sequence: CASSFGTGAFGGYTF.

The chain employs TRBV10-3 and TRBJ2-3; 12 positions agree with TRBD1. Germline V gene lookup returns CDR1 ENHRY and CDR2 SYGVKD. CDR3 length equals 14 residues. J was trimmed by 3 bases and V by 8 bases; bases with no gene match: 3. The CDR3 DNA sequence: TGTGCCATCGGGGACAGGGGGCGGACAGATACGCAGTATTTT. Translated: CAIGDRGRTDTQYF.

The chain joins TRBV29-1 to TRBJ1-2; a weak D match, TRBD1 (5 bases). V lost 7 bases and J 7 bases, leaving 16 bases between the germline ends. Germline loops: CDR1 SQVTM, CDR2 ANQGSEA. The CDR3 is made up of 12 amino acids. CDR3 sequence reads: CSAPGRVGGYTF. CDR3 DNA sequence: TGCAGCGCTCCGGGCAGGGTGGGTGGCTACACCTTC. The whole variable domain, filled in from reference TRBV29-1 and TRBJ1-2, reads SAVISQKPSRDICQRGTSLTIQCQVDSQVTMMFWYRQQPGQSLTLIATANQGSEATYESGFVIDKFPISRPNLTFSTLTVSNMSPEDSSIYLCSAPGRVGGYTFGSGTRLTVV.

This clone was counted between two and nine times. This rearrangement joins TRBV2 to TRBJ1-2; the D gene is possibly TRBD1 (6 bases). The CDR3 loop spans 13 amino acids. Germline lookup yields CDR1 SNHLY and CDR2 FYNNEI. V was cut by 8 bases and J by 4 bases, with 14 bases left in between. CDR3 sequence reads: CASFPGQRYGYTF. The CDR3 DNA is TGTGCCAGCTTTCCGGGACAACGCTATGGCTACACCTTC.

The chain carries TRBV11-2 and TRBJ2-5, with a possible D match to TRBD1 (6 bases). This CDR3 contains 15 residues. Germline loops: CDR1 SGHAT, CDR2 FQNNGV. V lost 2 bases and J lost 5, with 15 bases in between. As DNA, the CDR3 is TGTGCCAGCAGCTTACCATGGGGGCCCGAGGAGACCCAGTACTTC. This translates into CASSLPWGPEETQYF.

The V call is TRBV6-5, the J call TRBJ1-1; possible D gene TRBD1, 5 bases. The CDR3 runs 14 residues. Germline CDR1 MNHEY, CDR2 SVGAGI. V was pared by 2 bases and J by 4 bases, with 11 bases between. The CDR3 here is CASSYRGSGTEAFF. The CDR3 DNA is TGTGCCAGCAGTTACAGGGGATCGGGCACTGAAGCTTTCTTT.

This clone has a handful of counts. The chain employs TRBV6-5 and TRBJ2-7; D may be TRBD1 (5 bases). This CDR3 spans 13 amino acids. CDR1 MNHEY and CDR2 SVGAGI come from the germline V gene. Trimming removed 8 bases at V and 4 bases at J, with 15 bases between. CDR3 protein: CASQVGLTYEQYF. DNA for the CDR3: TGTGCCAGCCAGGTGGGGCTTACTTACGAGCAGTACTTC.

This chain links TRBV7-9 with TRBJ2-1; possible D gene TRBD1, 5 bases. Deletions cut 5 bases from V and 9 bases from J, with 17 bases between. Per the germline V gene, CDR1 is SEHNR and CDR2 is FQNEAQ (reference sequence). CDR3 size: 14 residues. CDR3 DNA: TGTGCCAGCAGCCCCAGGAAGGGGATCGGTGAGCAGTTCTTC. It is translated as CASSPRKGIGEQFF.

The chain couples TRBV27 to TRBJ2-7; D gene uncertain. This CDR3 region has 14 residues. In germline, CDR1 is MNHEY, CDR2 SMNVEV (reference sequence). V lost 0 bases and J lost 3, with 9 bases in between. The CDR3: CASSLSEWGYEQYF. In DNA, the CDR3 is TGTGCCAGCAGTTTATCTGAATGGGGCTACGAGCAGTACTTC.

The chain combines TRBV4-1 with TRBJ2-4; tentatively, D is TRBD1 (6 bases). The germline V gene has CDR1 MGHRA and CDR2 YSYEKL. V was pared by 3 bases and J by 6 bases, with 18 bases between. The CDR3 runs 16 residues. The CDR3 DNA follows: TGCGCCAGCAGCCATAATGAAAGGGGGATGAGAAACATTCAGTACTTC. Translated: CASSHNERGMRNIQYF.

The J gene is TRBJ1-5, the V gene TRBV30; D perhaps matches TRBD1 (5 bases). Trimming took 3 bases from V and 6 from J, leaving 15 bases between them. The CDR3 runs to 14 residues. The germline V gene encodes CDR1 GTSNPN and CDR2 SVGIG (reference sequence). The DNA for the CDR3 is TGTGCCTGGAGGGATCAGGGTATGGGTCAGCCCCAGCATTTT. Translation: CAWRDQGMGQPQHF.

This clone was picked up a small number of times. The chain has TRBV5-1 and TRBJ2-5, with TRBD1 matching 9 bases. Germline CDR1 is SGHRS and CDR2 is YFSETQ. This CDR3 contains 14 residues. The trim removed 8 bases at V and 4 bases at J, leaving 9 bases unmatched. The CDR3 nucleotides read TGCGCCAGTTTCGGGACAGGGTCGATAGAGACCCAGTACTTC. Translating gives CASFGTGSIETQYF.

The chain couples TRBV27 to TRBJ1-5; D not resolved. The germline V gene has CDR1 MNHEY and CDR2 SMNVEV (reference sequence). V lost 8 bases, J lost 3 bases, and 14 bases lay in between. This CDR3 region has 14 residues. CDR3 coding DNA: TGTGCCAGCGGTCTGGCCGGACCCAATCAGCCCCAGCATTTT. As protein: CASGLAGPNQPQHF.

The chain is built from TRBV4-1 and TRBJ2-7; possible D gene TRBD2, 6 bases. Germline V gene lookup returns CDR1 MGHRA and CDR2 YSYEKL. The germline V and J ends were trimmed by 1 base and 2 bases, with 12 bases remaining between them. CDR3 size: 15 residues. The CDR3 region has the DNA TGCGCCAGCAGCCAAGTATCCACGGGAGCCTACGAGCAGTACTTC. This sequence encodes CASSQVSTGAYEQYF.

V and J are TRBV5-1 and TRBJ2-5; maybe TRBD2 (6 bases). Between the trimmed V and J ends, which lost 9 bases and 5 bases, there was a span of 23 bases. CDR3 length: 15 residues. Germline CDR1 and CDR2: SGHRS and YFSETQ. The CDR3 protein is CATAERDSVGETQYF. In DNA, the CDR3 is TGCGCCACCGCCGAACGGGACTCAGTCGGTGAGACCCAGTACTTC.

This clone was seen a few times. The chain employs TRBV4-1 and TRBJ1-1, with TRBD1 as a possible D gene (5 bases). The V gene's germline CDR1 is MGHRA and CDR2 YSYEKL. V was trimmed by 4 bases and J by 3 bases, leaving 12 bases between them. The CDR3 extends over 14 amino acids. The CDR3 is CASSPTDIDTEAFF. The CDR3 DNA is TGCGCCAGCAGCCCCACGGACATAGACACTGAAGCTTTCTTT.

The V and J genes are TRBV7-9 and TRBJ2-7, with D possibly matching TRBD2 (6 bases). Germline assignment: CDR1 SEHNR and CDR2 FQNEAQ (reference sequence). This CDR3 is built from 18 residues. V lost 1 base and J lost 0, with 19 bases in between. Written as DNA, the CDR3 is TGTGCCAGCAGCTTAGAAGGTGTTGGACTACCAAGCTCCTACGAGCAGTACTTC. This gives the protein CASSLEGVGLPSSYEQYF.

This clone was observed a single time. The V gene is TRBV29-1, the J gene TRBJ1-1, with D possibly TRBD1 on 5 matching bases. Germline values: CDR1 SQVTM, CDR2 ANQGSEA. CDR3 size: 12 residues. V was shortened by 7 bases and J by 6 bases, with 15 bases between the two germline ends. CDR3 region: CSGESRVAEAFF. DNA of the CDR3: TGCAGCGGGGAAAGCAGGGTAGCTGAAGCTTTCTTT.